The 2 T cell receptor beta chains below were found in one sample sequenced in a study of OX40 agonist ivuxolimab in advanced cancers. Produced via immunoSEQ multiplex PCR; TCRdb's table is partial and in-frame only. The sample consists of about 72,000 clones, roughly 87% of them appearing once. Sequencing used CD4+ or CD8+ T cells sorted from blood, obtained in a trial of the OX40 agonist ivuxolimab. The source of these receptors is an adult with an advanced solid tumor such as melanoma, head and neck, liver or kidney cancer.

This clone was observed a few times. The chain carries TRBV5-1 and TRBJ2-7; 9 bases fit TRBD2. Per germline, CDR1 SGHRS and CDR2 YFSETQ. CDR3 length equals 15 residues. V was pared by 2 bases and J by 1 base, with 4 bases of the junction left unmatched. CDR3 loop: CASSFRTSVSYEQYF. The CDR3 bases are TGCGCCAGCAGCTTCAGGACTAGCGTTTCCTACGAGCAGTACTTC.

CDR3 amino acids: CASNPGQEKETQYF. CDR3 DNA: TGTGCCAGCAATCCGGGACAGGAGAAAGAGACCCAGTACTTC. J is TRBJ2-5 and V is TRBV6-1; 8 bases align to TRBD1. Trimming took 7 bases from V and 3 from J; bases not matched to a gene: 7. The CDR3 sequence is 14 residues long. Germline CDR1 reads MNHNS; CDR2 reads SASEGT.